At least ten counts were recorded for the clone carrying this TCR beta chain. Its antigen remains unidentified. Peripheral blood was collected from the related graft donor on the marrow donation day. The data are from a study of T cells after posttransplantation cyclophosphamide. Study-wide points: Donor-recipient repertoire similarity was low at 1-2 months, rising over year one. Recipient CMV seropositivity and CMV reactivation strongly tracked TRB clonality. Blood and skin or GI T cell repertoires showed limited TRB overlap.

After removal of 5 bases from V and 3 bases from J, the junction contained 6 bases not matched to a gene. Germline V gene data show CDR1 as SGHTA and CDR2 as FQGNSA. The CDR3 loop spans 15 amino acids. The repertoire was sequenced with immunoSEQ multiplex PCR; TCRdb's copy has only in-frame clones and lacks some. The sample contains tens of thousands of clones, none of them singletons. This TCR was recovered from a man aged 40-49 years in good health, CMV-negative, and a related stem cell transplant donor. This chain uses TRBV7-2 with TRBJ1-5, with TRBD1 matching over 8 bases. Sequencing was carried out using PBMCs. This chain's CDR3 is CASSPGTGYNQPQHF. The CDR3 coding sequence is TGTGCCAGCAGCCCCGGGACAGGATACAATCAGCCCCAGCATTTT.